The rows below give T cell receptor beta chains drawn from one sample of a study of blood T cell repertoires in COVID-19. Assay: immunoSEQ multiplex PCR; the TCRdb copy retains only in-frame clones and omits some. Of roughly 350,000 clones detected, 80% to 90% appear once; the ten largest clones hold 8% to 13%. The sequenced sample was peripheral blood. Every receptor here comes from a woman aged 25 to 39 with COVID-19, enrolled during active disease. Both conserved end residues are part of each CDR3. A D gene is named only where the DNA matches it firmly. Clone sizes are given selectively: once, few, many, or a class where the clone is expanded.

clone_size,j_call,d_call,v_call,cdr3_aa,cdr3_nt
once,TRBJ2-7,TRBD2,TRBV6-2/TRBV6-3,CASSSPREPYEQYF,TGTGCCAGCAGCTCACCGCGGGAGCCTTACGAGCAGTACTTC
-,TRBJ2-3,-,TRBV7-3,CASSLKQGVADTQYF,TGTGCCAGCAGCTTAAAACAGGGAGTGGCAGATACGCAGTATTTT
-,TRBJ2-5,-,TRBV7-3,CASRQRPGQEETQYF,TGTGCCAGCAGGCAAAGACCGGGACAAGAAGAGACCCAGTACTTC
-,TRBJ2-2,-,TRBV28,CASMEPPGTGELFF,TGTGCCAGCATGGAGCCCCCTGGCACCGGGGAGCTGTTTTTT
-,TRBJ2-5,-,TRBV6-5,CASSYSWRVQETQYF,TGTGCCAGCAGTTACTCGTGGCGGGTCCAAGAGACCCAGTACTTC
-,TRBJ2-5,-,TRBV28,CASSFRGGETQYF,TGTGCCAGCAGTTTTAGAGGCGGGGAGACCCAGTACTTC
-,TRBJ1-2,TRBD1,TRBV30,CAWRTGANSYGYTF,TGTGCCTGGCGAACAGGGGCCAACTCCTATGGCTACACCTTC
-,TRBJ1-1,-,TRBV10-1,CASSEVGGRTEAFF,TGCGCCAGCAGTGAGGTCGGGGGGCGGACTGAAGCTTTCTTT
few,TRBJ1-5,-,TRBV28,CASSPGIRNQPQHF,TGTGCCAGCAGCCCCGGGATTCGCAATCAGCCCCAGCATTTT
-,TRBJ2-3,-,TRBV4-3,CASSQDGGNGDTQYF,TGCGCCAGCAGCCAAGATGGAGGCAACGGGGATACGCAGTATTTT
many,TRBJ1-3,-,TRBV5-1,CASRPTLTRVDTIYF,TGCGCCAGCCGACCTACCCTTACCCGGGTAGACACCATATATTTT
-,TRBJ2-4,TRBD2,TRBV5-1,CASSPQEAGVNIQYF,TGCGCCAGCAGCCCCCAAGAGGCGGGAGTGAACATTCAGTACTTC
-,TRBJ2-1,TRBD2,TRBV11-2,CASSSRGLAGGPTRFEQFF,TGTGCCAGCAGCTCTAGAGGACTAGCGGGAGGCCCCACACGGTTTGAGCAGTTCTTC
-,TRBJ2-5,-,TRBV3-1/TRBV3-2,CASSQAGQETQYF,TGTGCCAGCAGCCAAGCGGGACAAGAGACCCAGTACTTC
-,TRBJ2-7,-,TRBV28,CASSLAAEGHYEQYF,TGTGCCAGCAGTTTGGCCGCTGAGGGCCACTACGAGCAGTACTTC
once,TRBJ1-2,-,TRBV5-5,CASSLVGWGDYGYTF,TGTGCCAGCAGCCTCGTTGGCTGGGGGGACTATGGCTACACCTTC
-,TRBJ2-4,TRBD2,TRBV7-6,CASAPATLGAGQNIQYF,TGTGCCAGCGCACCGGCCACTTTGGGAGCGGGGCAAAACATTCAGTACTTC
once,TRBJ2-6,-,TRBV30,CACQRGSSGANVLTF,TGTGCCTGTCAGAGGGGGAGCTCTGGGGCCAACGTCCTGACTTTC
-,TRBJ2-1,-,TRBV10-3,CAISPLAYNEQFF,TGTGCCATCAGCCCTCTAGCTTACAATGAGCAGTTCTTC
-,TRBJ2-6,-,TRBV7-2,CASSLASAGANVLTF,TGTGCCAGCAGCTTAGCGAGCGCTGGGGCCAACGTCCTGACTTTC
-,TRBJ2-3,-,TRBV28,CASSPRDFRGTQYF,TGTGCCAGCAGCCCTAGGGACTTCAGGGGGACGCAGTATTTT
-,TRBJ1-2,-,TRBV28,CASNRLGLYGYTF,TGTGCCAGCAACAGGCTAGGCCTCTATGGCTACACCTTC
-,TRBJ2-5,TRBD2,TRBV18,CASSLSGIDGETQYF,TGTGCCAGCTCACTTAGCGGGATAGACGGAGAGACCCAGTACTTC
-,TRBJ2-7,-,TRBV10-1,CASSALAYYEQYF,TGCGCCAGCAGTGCCCTAGCGTACTACGAGCAGTACTTC
-,TRBJ2-2,TRBD1,TRBV27,CASSFPRDRGLTGELFF,TGTGCCAGCAGTTTCCCCCGGGACAGGGGGCTGACCGGGGAGCTGTTTTTT
-,TRBJ2-2,TRBD2,TRBV5-4,CASSSPGTSGTTGELFF,TGTGCCAGCAGCTCCCCCGGGACTAGCGGCACGACCGGGGAGCTGTTTTTT
-,TRBJ2-1,TRBD2,TRBV20-1,CSASSGLAGYEQFF,TGCAGTGCTAGTTCGGGACTAGCGGGATATGAGCAGTTCTTC
-,TRBJ2-5,-,TRBV3-1/TRBV3-2,CASNGGRDQETQYF,TGTGCCAGCAACGGAGGGCGAGATCAAGAGACCCAGTACTTC
-,TRBJ2-7,TRBD2,TRBV2,CASSEGLAGGVPYEQYF,TGTGCCAGCAGTGAAGGACTAGCGGGAGGGGTCCCCTACGAGCAGTACTTC
once,TRBJ2-5,TRBD1,TRBV7-9,CASQKGTGFQETQYF,TGTGCCAGCCAGAAGGGGACAGGATTCCAAGAGACCCAGTACTTC
-,TRBJ2-5,TRBD1,TRBV30,CAWSVLLLSRQGRETQYF,TGTGCCTGGAGTGTACTCCTTCTAAGCCGACAGGGGAGAGAGACCCAGTACTTC
-,TRBJ2-1,TRBD2,TRBV4-2,CASSLSGVEQFF,TGTGCCAGCAGCCTTAGCGGGGTCGAGCAGTTCTTC
-,TRBJ2-1,-,TRBV19,CASSRSYNEQFF,TGTGCCAGTTCCCGCTCCTACAATGAGCAGTTCTTC
-,TRBJ2-7,-,TRBV18,CASSPEGYEQYF,TGTGCCAGCTCACCGGAGGGCTACGAGCAGTACTTC
-,TRBJ2-3,TRBD2,TRBV27,CASRAGNTDTQYF,TGTGCCAGCCGAGCGGGGAACACAGATACGCAGTATTTT
-,TRBJ2-1,-,TRBV28,CASSSPYNGGKFEQFF,TGTGCCAGCAGTTCCCCTTATAATGGAGGCAAATTTGAGCAGTTCTTC
once,TRBJ1-6,TRBD1,TRBV28,CASTRDRRDSPLHF,TGTGCCAGCACCCGGGACAGGCGGGATTCACCCCTCCACTTT